A single sample gave rise to the 26 T cell receptor beta chains below, sequenced in a study of cytomegalovirus exposure and HLA in healthy donors. PCR amplification relied on 60 Vbeta primers (plus 13 Jbeta primers). TCRdb keeps only in-frame clones here, not all; method: immunoSEQ multiplex PCR. The table includes tens of thousands of clones, 65% to 80% detected once. Material for sequencing was PBMCs. These receptors originate from a man between 60 and 70 years old in good health and CMV-seronegative.

In its sample, this clone was seen once. Germline is not matched at one junction end, which may reflect a read error. Other DNA sequences in the same sample also yield this CDR3. This chain joins TRBV9 and TRBJ2-1; 7 positions match TRBD2. The germline gives CDR1 SGDLS, CDR2 YYNGEE. There are 15 residues in the CDR3. DNA for the CDR3: TGTGCCAGCCAACTAGCGCCAAGCCTCTACAATGAACAGTTCTTC. Its translation is CASQLAPSLYNEQFF.

The chain recombines TRBV27 with TRBJ1-2; tentative D call: TRBD1 (5 bases). V was shortened by 5 bases and J by 2 bases, with 15 bases between the two germline ends. In germline, CDR1 is MNHEY, CDR2 SMNVEV (reference sequence). The CDR3 consists of 15 residues. Written as DNA, the CDR3 is TGTGCCAGCAGTCTTACTCCGGGACTAAACTATGGCTACACCTTC. Protein sequence: CASSLTPGLNYGYTF.

The chain combines TRBV30 with TRBJ1-5; D is possibly TRBD1 (5 bases). V shed 1 base and J shed 4 bases, with 17 bases lying between them. The CDR3 is 16 residues long. Germline CDR1 GTSNPN, CDR2 SVGIG (reference sequence). CDR3 protein: CAWSGGEQLVNQPQHF. CDR3 nucleotides: TGTGCCTGGAGTGGGGGGGAACAATTGGTAAATCAGCCCCAGCATTTT.

V and J are TRBV5-1 and TRBJ1-4; weak D call: TRBD1 (6 bases). The CDR3 spans 14 residues. In germline, CDR1 is SGHRS, CDR2 YFSETQ. V lost 0 bases and J lost 6, with 9 bases in between. CDR3 nucleotides: TGCGCCAGCAGCTTGGAACCAGGGGATGAAAAACTGTTTTTT. Amino acid sequence: CASSLEPGDEKLFF.

The genes are TRBV19 and TRBJ1-2; a possible D gene is TRBD1 (6 bases). Germline values: CDR1 LNHDA, CDR2 SQIVND (reference sequence). With 5 bases removed from V and 0 bases from J, the gap between germline ends came to 10 bases. The CDR3 is 14 residues long. The CDR3 DNA reads as TGTGCCAGTAGTTACAGGGCCACTAACTATGGCTACACCTTC. Its protein product is CASSYRATNYGYTF.

The rearrangement joins TRBV2 to TRBJ1-1; TRBD1 matches at 8 bases. CDR1 is SNHLY and CDR2 is FYNNEI in the germline V gene. CDR3 length: 15 residues. The junction had 3 bases not matched to a gene; V was cut back by 3 bases and J by 0 bases. The CDR3 coding sequence is TGTGCCAGCAGTGACTGGGACAGGATGAACACTGAAGCTTTCTTT. Its translation: CASSDWDRMNTEAFF. The whole variable domain, remainder taken from reference TRBV2 and TRBJ1-1, is EPEVTQTPSHQVTQMGQEVILRCVPISNHLYFYWYRQILGQKVEFLVSFYNNEISEKSEIFDDQFSVERPDGSNFTLKIRSTKLEDSAMYFCASSDWDRMNTEAFFGQGTRLTVV.

This clone was counted a few times. The chain employs TRBV19 and TRBJ1-1, with unresolved D. V lost 6 bases to trimming and J lost 1 base, with 6 bases between them. Germline V gene data show CDR1 as LNHDA and CDR2 as SQIVND (reference sequence). The CDR3 loop spans 12 amino acids. This chain's CDR3 is CASSNTNTEAFF. In DNA, the CDR3 is TGTGCCAGTAGCAACACGAACACTGAAGCTTTCTTT.

The chain couples TRBV30 to TRBJ2-7; D possibly corresponds to TRBD2 (5 bases). In germline, CDR1 is GTSNPN, CDR2 SVGIG (reference sequence). Trimming pared 4 bases from V and 5 bases from J, leaving 9 bases between. This CDR3 region has 11 residues. The CDR3 nucleotides are TGTGCCTGGACAGACTACAACGAGCAGTACTTC. Translating it yields CAWTDYNEQYF.

The rearrangement joins TRBV5-1 to TRBJ2-7; 8 positions agree with TRBD1. Germline V gene lookup returns CDR1 SGHRS and CDR2 YFSETQ. The J segment lost 3 bases and the V segment lost 4 bases, leaving 6 bases of the junction unmatched. The CDR3 has 14 residues. DNA of the CDR3: TGCGCCAGCAGCGCGCTGGACAGGGTCTACGAGCAGTACTTC. It specifies CASSALDRVYEQYF.

CDR3 in amino acids: CASSLDFQNTDTQYF. The CDR3, as DNA: TGTGCCAGCAGTTTAGACTTCCAAAACACAGATACGCAGTATTTT. The chain uses TRBV2 and TRBJ2-3; D is ambiguous. CDR3 length equals 15 residues. Trimming removed 5 bases from V and 2 bases from J, with 14 bases in between. The V gene's germline CDR1 is SNHLY and CDR2 FYNNEI.

The chain links TRBV14 to TRBJ2-5, with no clear D. Trimming stripped 1 base from V and 5 bases from J, with 14 bases between. This CDR3 contains 15 residues. Germline CDR1 SGHDN, CDR2 FVKESK. CDR3 DNA: TGTGCCAGCAGCCAAGTTGGCCCGCTCGGGGAGACCCAGTACTTC. Its translation: CASSQVGPLGETQYF.

J is TRBJ2-1 and V is TRBV7-2; 9 positions match TRBD1. From germline, CDR1 is SGHTA and CDR2 FQGNSA. V lost 6 bases, J lost 5 bases, and 8 bases stayed unmatched. This CDR3 has 15 residues. The CDR3 sequence is CASRPPGQGNNEQFF. The DNA for the CDR3 is TGTGCCAGCAGGCCTCCGGGACAGGGCAACAATGAGCAGTTCTTC.

This rearrangement joins TRBV18 to TRBJ1-3; D not resolved. Trimming pared 3 bases from V and 0 bases from J, leaving 15 bases between. This CDR3 comprises 17 residues. Germline V gene data show CDR1 as KGHSH and CDR2 as LQKENI. For the CDR3, the DNA is TGTGCCAGCTCACCCTCGACACCACTCAACTCTGGAAACACCATATATTTT. Its translation: CASSPSTPLNSGNTIYF.

The rearrangement joins TRBV18 to TRBJ1-1; no reliable D call. Germline V gene lookup returns CDR1 KGHSH and CDR2 LQKENI. The CDR3 runs 14 residues. V was trimmed by 4 bases and J by 0 bases, leaving 9 bases between them. The CDR3 DNA sequence: TGTGCCAGCTCACGGGAGACCATGAACACTGAAGCTTTCTTT. The encoded protein is CASSRETMNTEAFF.

V is TRBV7-3 and J is TRBJ2-2; D remains ambiguous. This CDR3 has 13 residues. Germline V gives CDR1 SGHTA, CDR2 FQGTGA. The V end was cut by 5 bases, the J end by 10 bases, with 14 bases between. CDR3 bases: TGTGCCAGCAGCCCCTCCTTAGCCCCGGAGCTGTTTTTT. Encoded protein: CASSPSLAPELFF. The full variable domain, in which reference TRBV7-3 and TRBJ2-2 provide the parts outside the CDR3, is GAGVSQTPSNKVTEKGKYVELRCDPISGHTALYWYRQSLGQGPEFLIYFQGTGAADDSGLPNDRFFAVRPEGSVSTLKIQRTERGDSAVYLCASSPSLAPELFFGEGSRLTVL.

The chain recombines TRBV12-5 with TRBJ1-1; TRBD1 agrees at 9 bases. The CDR3 sequence is 16 residues long. Germline V gene data show CDR1 as LGHNT and CDR2 as FRNRAP. V lost 1 base, J lost 9 bases, and 12 bases stayed unmatched. The CDR3 DNA sequence: TGTGCTAGTGGTTTGGGAGATCCGAGGACAGGGGACAAAGCTTTCTTT. This gives the protein CASGLGDPRTGDKAFF.

The chain uses TRBV30 and TRBJ1-2, with D perhaps matching TRBD1 (6 bases). Germline lookup yields CDR1 GTSNPN and CDR2 SVGIG (reference sequence). This CDR3 is 13 amino acids long. V lost 2 bases and J lost 6, with 13 bases in between. Here the CDR3 reads CAWSLQGKNGYTF. Here the CDR3 DNA reads TGTGCCTGGAGTCTCCAGGGGAAGAATGGCTACACCTTC.

The J gene is TRBJ2-3, the V gene TRBV9; 8 nucleotides agree with TRBD1. This CDR3 has 17 residues. From germline, CDR1 is SGDLS and CDR2 YYNGEE. With 2 bases clipped from V and 0 bases from J, the junction kept 8 bases outside the gene matches. For the CDR3, the DNA is TGTGCCAGCAGCGTTGGGGGACAGGCAGTTAGCACAGATACGCAGTATTTT. Encoded protein: CASSVGGQAVSTDTQYF.

The V and J genes are TRBV18 and TRBJ2-3; possibly TRBD2 for D (5 bases). CDR1 KGHSH and CDR2 LQKENI come from the germline V gene. There are 15 residues in the CDR3. With 6 bases removed from V and 2 bases from J, the gap between germline ends came to 15 bases. CDR3 region: CASSQASGNTDTQYF. CDR3 in DNA: TGTGCCAGCTCCCAGGCGTCGGGGAACACAGATACGCAGTATTTT.

This clone appeared once. The CDR3 ends on some other residue instead of the conserved phenylalanine or tryptophan, so this is likely a read error. The chain links TRBV19 to TRBJ1-1; weak D call: TRBD1 (5 bases). CDR3 length equals 13 residues. The germline gives CDR1 LNHDA, CDR2 SQIVND (reference sequence). Trimming removed 8 bases from V and 5 bases from J, with 15 bases in between. Here the CDR3 DNA reads TGTGCCAGTGCGCAAGGGGTAAGAACTGAAGCTTTCCTT. Translating it yields CASAQGVRTEAFL.

This clone appeared once. V usage is TRBV7-3 and J usage is TRBJ2-1; a weak D match, TRBD1 (6 bases). From germline, CDR1 is SGHTA and CDR2 FQGTGA. Trimming took 1 base from V and 4 from J, leaving 11 bases between them. The CDR3 runs 15 residues. The CDR3 sequence: CASSLSQGLYNEQFF. DNA of the CDR3: TGTGCCAGCAGCTTAAGCCAGGGGCTATACAATGAGCAGTTCTTC.

The genes are TRBV5-1 and TRBJ2-1; D is possibly TRBD1 (6 bases). V was cut by 4 bases and J by 2 bases, with 10 bases left in between. Germline V gives CDR1 SGHRS, CDR2 YFSETQ. The CDR3 contains 14 residues. The CDR3, as DNA: TGCGCCAGCAGCACCGGACAGACCTACAATGAGCAGTTCTTC. Protein: CASSTGQTYNEQFF.

This clone has more than one count but fewer than ten. V is TRBV4-3 and J is TRBJ2-7; 9 bases fit TRBD1. The V gene's germline CDR1 is LGHNA and CDR2 YSLEER. With V trimmed by 4 bases and J by 5 bases, 12 bases remained unmatched. This CDR3 is 16 amino acids long. The CDR3 DNA is TGCGCCAGCAGCCCATACCCCGGGACAGGGTCACACGAGCAGTACTTC. Protein product: CASSPYPGTGSHEQYF.

V is TRBV5-1 and J is TRBJ2-3; 10 bases line up with TRBD2. The V and J ends lost 0 bases and 3 bases, in that order; junction bases with no gene match: 1. Germline CDR1 and CDR2: SGHRS and YFSETQ. The CDR3 is made up of 15 amino acids. As DNA, the CDR3 is TGCGCCAGCAGCTTGGAACTAGCGGGGACAGATACGCAGTATTTT. Protein: CASSLELAGTDTQYF.

V is TRBV5-1 and J is TRBJ1-3, with D perhaps TRBD1 (6 bases). V lost 4 bases, J lost 2 bases, and 16 bases lay in between. The CDR3 is made up of 16 amino acids. CDR1 and CDR2 from the germline V gene are SGHRS and YFSETQ. The CDR3 loop is CASSPAQGIAGNTIYF. CDR3 DNA: TGCGCCAGCAGCCCCGCACAGGGAATCGCTGGAAACACCATATATTTT.

The chain is built from TRBV21-1 and TRBJ1-2; the D call TRBD1 from the table was never checked on the DNA. TRBV21-1 is shown as a pseudogene. This CDR3 region has 12 residues. CDR3 loop: CASRRIEGAYTF. CDR3 coding DNA: TGTGCCAGCCGACGGATCGAGGGGGCCTACACCTTC.